The entry below gives a single T cell receptor beta chain sequence along with its context. The record originates from a study of CD8 T cells in Susac syndrome. Study details: Blood was drawn from Susac syndrome patients while they were therapy-naive, on corticosteroids, or on intravenous immunoglobulin alone.

CD8+ and CD4+ blood T cells underwent TCR beta sequencing. Diagnostic criteria defined recently for definite or probable disease were met by the Susac syndrome patients. The TEMRA cells underwent FACS enrichment, while the CD8+ and CD4+ T cells underwent negative isolation. Random-hexamer reverse transcription was applied to about 0.45 to 1 ug RNA. From the immunoSEQ multiplex PCR reads, TCRdb called clonotypes with MiXCR, one entry per CDR3 protein. Of about 100,000 distinct CDR3 sequences in the sample, 95% were seen once. V was pared by 5 bases and J by 10 bases, with 11 bases of the junction left unmatched. The length of the CDR3 is 14 residues. The germline gives CDR1 LNHNV, CDR2 YYDKDF (reference sequence).

The specimen sequenced was CD8+ T cells from PBMCs. This TCR was sampled from a human donor with Susac syndrome. The rearrangement links TRBV15 to TRBJ2-7; 10 positions match TRBD1. CDR3 protein: CATSPGGTGAQQYF. CDR3 coding DNA: TGTGCCACCAGCCCAGGTGGGACAGGGGCCCAACAGTACTTC.